These 20 T cell receptor beta chains originate from one sample sequenced in a study of beta chain features in type 1 diabetes. Study outcomes and limitations: When Type 1 diabetes patients were examined, their TCRB CDR3s proved moderately but significantly shorter in all four CD4+ subsets.

Every bit of the isolated RNA underwent reverse transcription, so sequencing read expressed TCRB transcripts. TCRdb keeps only in-frame clones here, not all; method: immunoSEQ multiplex PCR. The sample carries about 300,000 clones, about 13% recorded once. What these receptors recognize is not known. Sequenced material: naive CD4+ T cells from blood. All receptors come from a woman aged 18-30 years with type 1 diabetes.

Turning to this clone: The junction departs from germline at one end; a sequencing error may be responsible. This chain uses TRBV18 with TRBJ1-1, with 8 positions matching TRBD1. This CDR3 contains 13 residues. From germline, CDR1 is KGHSH and CDR2 LQKENI. In nucleotides, the CDR3 is TGTGCCAGATCACAGGGGGTGAACACTGAAGCTTTCTTT. It specifies CARSQGVNTEAFF.

This clone was picked up one time. The V and J genes are TRBV19 and TRBJ2-3; TRBD2 agrees at 7 bases. The J segment lost 6 bases and the V segment lost 5 bases, leaving 11 bases of the junction unmatched. Germline-derived CDR1 and CDR2 are LNHDA and SQIVND (reference sequence). CDR3 length: 15 amino acids. The CDR3 protein is CASSPVGRRGDTQYF. CDR3 coding DNA: TGTGCCAGTAGTCCAGTGGGACGGCGGGGGGATACGCAGTATTTT.

This clone occurred a few times. The chain is built from TRBV5-4 and TRBJ2-7, with D possibly TRBD1 on 5 matching bases. Germline lookup yields CDR1 SGHNT and CDR2 YYREEE (reference sequence). V dropped 4 bases and J dropped 0 bases, with 11 bases sitting between them. This CDR3 comprises 14 residues. This CDR3 is CASSLRVSSYEQYF. The CDR3 DNA sequence: TGTGCCAGCAGCCTCAGGGTCTCCTCCTACGAGCAGTACTTC.

This clone was seen a handful of times. The chain uses TRBV2 and TRBJ2-1, with 15 positions matching TRBD2. CDR3 length equals 15 residues. Germline values: CDR1 SNHLY, CDR2 FYNNEI. J lost 9 bases, V lost 6 bases, and 6 bases had no gene match. This chain's CDR3 is CASRPGLAGGPEQFF. CDR3 in DNA: TGTGCCAGCAGACCGGGACTAGCGGGAGGCCCTGAGCAGTTCTTC.

Only a few counts were recorded for this clone. V usage is TRBV7-2 and J usage is TRBJ2-1; 13 bases are a match to TRBD2. The length of the CDR3 is 16 residues. The J segment lost 12 bases and the V segment lost 5 bases, leaving 13 bases of the junction unmatched. CDR1 SGHTA and CDR2 FQGNSA come from the germline V gene. The CDR3: CASSTRGLAGSHGQFF. The CDR3 nucleotides are TGTGCCAGCAGCACACGGGGACTAGCGGGGTCTCATGGGCAGTTCTTC.

This clone has more than one count but fewer than ten. This chain links TRBV7-2 with TRBJ2-2; no reliable D call. The CDR3 covers 12 residues. V lost 3 bases, J lost 6 bases, and 5 bases lay in between. Germline lookup yields CDR1 SGHTA and CDR2 FQGNSA. DNA for the CDR3: TGTGCCAGCAGCTTTTCGGCCGGGGAGCTGTTTTTT. Translating it yields CASSFSAGELFF.

The CDR3 region is CASSLTQGSTEAFF. The CDR3 DNA sequence: TGCGCCAGCAGCTTGACCCAGGGTAGCACTGAAGCTTTCTTT. The chain carries TRBV5-1 and TRBJ1-1; D might be TRBD1 (5 bases). The V gene lost 1 base and the J gene lost 4 bases, with 11 bases spanning the gap. This CDR3 has 14 residues. The V gene's germline CDR1 is SGHRS and CDR2 YFSETQ. Variable domain in full (rest from reference TRBV5-1 and TRBJ1-1): KAGVTQTPRYLIKTRGQQVTLSCSPISGHRSVSWYQQTPGQGLQFLFEYFSETQRNKGNFPGRFSGRQFSNSRSEMNVSTLELGDSALYLCASSLTQGSTEAFFGQGTRLTVV.

This chain links TRBV15 with TRBJ2-3, with 7 bases aligning to TRBD2. The germline CDR1 and CDR2 sequences are LNHNV and YYDKDF (reference sequence). The CDR3 is 15 amino acids. V gave up 0 bases and J gave up 3 bases; unmatched junction bases: 3. The CDR3 reads CATSREWGGTDTQYF. Written as DNA, the CDR3 is TGTGCCACCAGCAGAGAGTGGGGGGGGACAGATACGCAGTATTTT.

The CDR3 is CASSPGTGREKLFF. CDR3 coding DNA: TGTGCCAGCAGCCCCGGGACAGGACGGGAAAAACTGTTTTTT. The V gene is TRBV27, the J gene TRBJ1-4, with 8 bases that match TRBD1. The trim removed 6 bases at V and 8 bases at J, leaving 8 bases unmatched. CDR1 is MNHEY and CDR2 is SMNVEV in the germline V gene (reference sequence). The CDR3 length is 14 residues.

V is TRBV15 and J is TRBJ2-1, with 8 bases identical to TRBD2. In germline, CDR1 is LNHNV, CDR2 YYDKDF (reference sequence). Trimming removed 7 bases from V and 0 bases from J; junction bases left unmatched: 5. The CDR3 totals 15 residues. This CDR3 reads CATKSGTSSYNEQFF. CDR3 sequence (DNA): TGTGCCACCAAATCCGGGACTAGCTCCTACAATGAGCAGTTCTTC.

This chain joins TRBV27 and TRBJ1-1; TRBD1 agrees at 8 bases. V lost 3 bases, J lost 5 bases, and 5 bases stayed unmatched. This CDR3 is 14 amino acids long. Germline loops: CDR1 MNHEY, CDR2 SMNVEV (reference sequence). The CDR3, as DNA: TGTGCCAGCAGTTTTCAGGGGGCAGCGACTGAAGCTTTCTTT. It codes for CASSFQGAATEAFF.

This clone was counted between two and nine times. The chain employs TRBV30 and TRBJ2-1, with TRBD1 matching over 11 bases. Per germline, CDR1 GTSNPN and CDR2 SVGIG (reference sequence). Trimming at V came to 1 base and at J to 9 bases, leaving 2 bases not matched to a gene. There are 13 residues in the CDR3. The DNA for the CDR3 is TGTGCCTGGAGTGGGACAGGGGGCGGTGAGCAGTTCTTC. Translation: CAWSGTGGGEQFF.

This clone was seen a few times. The gene calls are TRBV9 and TRBJ2-5; TRBD2 aligns across 11 bases. CDR1 and CDR2 from the germline V gene are SGDLS and YYNGEE. This CDR3 contains 16 residues. V was pared by 0 bases and J by 4 bases, with 5 bases of the junction left unmatched. This CDR3 is CASSVGGLAGGETQYF. As DNA, the CDR3 is TGTGCCAGCAGCGTAGGGGGGCTAGCGGGAGGAGAGACCCAGTACTTC.

This clone was counted a few times. This chain connects TRBV30 to TRBJ1-4, with 9 bases fitting TRBD1. The germline V gene has CDR1 GTSNPN and CDR2 SVGIG (reference sequence). The ends lost 3 bases at V and 5 bases at J; junction bases unmatched: 7. CDR3 length: 15 residues. DNA for the CDR3: TGTGCCTGGAGGTACGGGACAGGGTTCAATGAAAAACTGTTTTTT. Amino acids: CAWRYGTGFNEKLFF.

This clone was recorded a few times. This chain links TRBV30 with TRBJ2-4; 9 bases agree with TRBD2. Unmatched junction bases numbered 14, after V lost 0 bases and J lost 11 bases. CDR1 is GTSNPN and CDR2 is SVGIG in the germline V gene (reference sequence). The CDR3 totals 16 residues. Here the CDR3 reads CAWSVAGGRGQVLQYF. The DNA of the CDR3 is TGTGCCTGGAGTGTCGCGGGGGGGCGAGGCCAGGTCCTTCAGTACTTC.

This clone was seen a few times. This chain uses TRBV9 with TRBJ2-1, with 7 nucleotides matching TRBD2. This CDR3 comprises 14 residues. The V and J ends lost 3 bases and 4 bases, in that order; junction bases with no gene match: 4. Germline lookup yields CDR1 SGDLS and CDR2 YYNGEE. CDR3 DNA sequence: TGTGCCAGCAGCGCTGGGACTATATACAATGAGCAGTTCTTC. It encodes CASSAGTIYNEQFF.

The sample holds many counts of this clone. V is TRBV14 and J is TRBJ2-7; a possible D gene is TRBD2 (5 bases). The CDR3 is 11 amino acids. Germline V gene sequence: CDR1 SGHDN, CDR2 FVKESK. The germline V and J ends were trimmed by 4 bases and 5 bases, with 6 bases remaining between them. CDR3 sequence reads: CASSRGNEQYF. The CDR3 DNA sequence: TGTGCCAGCAGCCGAGGGAACGAGCAGTACTTC.

The chain combines TRBV11-2 with TRBJ1-1; no clear D gene. There are 13 residues in the CDR3. Germline-derived CDR1 and CDR2 are SGHAT and FQNNGV. V was pared by 5 bases and J by 11 bases, with 18 bases between. Here the CDR3 DNA reads TGTGCCAGCAGCCCTTCGGACGGACTGCGGGCTTTCTTT. Protein product: CASSPSDGLRAFF.

The rearrangement joins TRBV5-1 to TRBJ1-1, with 7 positions matching TRBD1. This CDR3 comprises 14 residues. The V gene end was trimmed by 0 bases and the J gene end by 10 bases; junction bases not matched to a gene: 9. Germline CDR1 SGHRS, CDR2 YFSETQ. The CDR3 spells CASSLGRGVGVAFF. The CDR3 DNA is TGCGCCAGCAGCTTGGGCAGGGGGGTCGGCGTAGCTTTCTTT.

The table lists this clone with a count of one. This rearrangement joins TRBV5-1 to TRBJ2-7, with 8 bases identical to TRBD2. The CDR3 covers 15 residues. Trimming removed 2 bases from V and 0 bases from J; junction bases left unmatched: 4. Germline values: CDR1 SGHRS, CDR2 YFSETQ. CDR3 amino acids: CASSFGGVRSYEQYF. The CDR3 DNA is TGCGCCAGCAGCTTCGGGGGGGTTCGCTCCTACGAGCAGTACTTC.